This TCR beta chain was sequenced in a study of OX40 agonist ivuxolimab in advanced cancers. Study background: Patients were given ivuxolimab, an antibody that agonizes OX40 (CD134). Participants could have had prior anti-PD-1, anti-PD-L1 or anti-CTLA-4 therapy, and around 43% had some.

Generated by immunoSEQ multiplex PCR, the TCRdb table keeps only in-frame clones and is missing some. This table has under 65,000 clones, 80% to 95% appearing once. V was pared by 4 bases and J by 6 bases, with 20 bases between. Germline values: CDR1 LGHNA, CDR2 YSLEER. This CDR3 is 16 amino acids long. This sequence originates from an adult with an advanced solid tumor such as melanoma, head and neck, liver or kidney cancer. This sample comprised CD4+ or CD8+ T cells sorted from blood, obtained in a trial of the OX40 agonist ivuxolimab. The chain is built from TRBV4-3 and TRBJ2-3, with D possibly being TRBD1 (6 bases). The chain's CDR3 is CASSLFEQGMSDTQYF. CDR3 nucleotides: TGCGCCAGCAGCCTGTTCGAACAGGGAATGTCGGATACGCAGTATTTT.